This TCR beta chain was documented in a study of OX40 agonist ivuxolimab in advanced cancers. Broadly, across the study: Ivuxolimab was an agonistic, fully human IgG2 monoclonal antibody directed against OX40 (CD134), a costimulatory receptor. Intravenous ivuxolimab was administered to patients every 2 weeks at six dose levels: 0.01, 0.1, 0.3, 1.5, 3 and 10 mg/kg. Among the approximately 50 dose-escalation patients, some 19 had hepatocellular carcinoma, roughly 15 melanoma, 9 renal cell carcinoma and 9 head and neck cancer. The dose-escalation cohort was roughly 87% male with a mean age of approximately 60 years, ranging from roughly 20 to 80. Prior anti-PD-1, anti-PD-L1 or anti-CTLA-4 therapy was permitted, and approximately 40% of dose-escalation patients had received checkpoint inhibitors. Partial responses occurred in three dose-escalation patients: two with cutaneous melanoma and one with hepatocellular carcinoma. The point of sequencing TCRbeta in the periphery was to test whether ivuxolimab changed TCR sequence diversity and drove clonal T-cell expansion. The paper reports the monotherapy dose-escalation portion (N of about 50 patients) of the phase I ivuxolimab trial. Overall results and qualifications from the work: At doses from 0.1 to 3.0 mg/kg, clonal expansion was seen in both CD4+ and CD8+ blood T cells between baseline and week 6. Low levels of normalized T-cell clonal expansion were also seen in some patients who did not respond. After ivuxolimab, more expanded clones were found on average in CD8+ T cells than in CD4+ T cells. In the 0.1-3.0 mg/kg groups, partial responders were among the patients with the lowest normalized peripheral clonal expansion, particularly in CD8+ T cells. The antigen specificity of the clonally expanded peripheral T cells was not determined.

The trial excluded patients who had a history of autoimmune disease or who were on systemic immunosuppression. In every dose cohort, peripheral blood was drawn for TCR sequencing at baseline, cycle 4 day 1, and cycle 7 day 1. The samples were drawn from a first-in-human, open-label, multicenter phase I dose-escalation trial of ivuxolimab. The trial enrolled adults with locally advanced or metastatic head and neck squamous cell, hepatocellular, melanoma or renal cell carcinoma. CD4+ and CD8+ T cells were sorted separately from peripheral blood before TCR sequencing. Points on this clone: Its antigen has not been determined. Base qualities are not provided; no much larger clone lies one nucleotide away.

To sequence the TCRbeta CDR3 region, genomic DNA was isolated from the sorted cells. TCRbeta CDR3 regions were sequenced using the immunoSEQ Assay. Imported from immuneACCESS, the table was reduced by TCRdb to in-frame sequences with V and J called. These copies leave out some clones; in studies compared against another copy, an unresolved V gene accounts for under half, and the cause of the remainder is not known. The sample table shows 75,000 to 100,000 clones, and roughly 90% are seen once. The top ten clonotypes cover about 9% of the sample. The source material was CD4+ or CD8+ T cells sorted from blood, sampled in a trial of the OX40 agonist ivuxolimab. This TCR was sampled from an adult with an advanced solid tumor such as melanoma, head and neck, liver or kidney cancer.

DNA sequence: TGTGCCAGCAGCTCCCCTAGCGGGAGGGGTTCCGGGGAGCTGTTTTTT. Its product reads: CASSSPSGRGSGELFF. The receptor chain draws on TRBV7-6 and TRBJ2-2; TRBD2 agrees with 12 junctional bases. From the cysteine through the phenylalanine, the CDR3 covers 16 amino acids. Of the read, only the CDR3 DNA is kept; its 48 bases are in frame from base 1. CDR1 and CDR2, per the germline V gene, are SGHVS and FNYEAQ. V loses 4 bases at its end and J loses 6 bases; junction bases beyond the gene matches: 6.